This T cell receptor (beta chain) is from a study of cytomegalovirus exposure and HLA in healthy donors. It was with 60 Vbeta and 13 Jbeta primers that the PCR ran. Here immunoSEQ multiplex PCR was the method, and the copy in TCRdb shows in-frame clones only, minus some. This repertoire shows about 93,000 clones, roughly 79% found once; its top ten account for approximately 0.6%. V was clipped by 5 bases and J by 4 bases, with 14 bases between them. Germline lookup yields CDR1 SQVTM and CDR2 ANQGSEA. The CDR3 has 13 residues. The sequencing sample was made of PBMCs. The TCR originated in a man aged 25-45 years in good health and CMV-seronegative. The V call is TRBV29-1, the J call TRBJ1-2; D is unresolved. CDR3 loop: CSVRFNSPYGYTF. CDR3 in DNA: TGCAGCGTTCGTTTTAACAGCCCCTATGGCTACACCTTC.